These 26 T cell receptor beta chains came from one sample sequenced in a study of human T cells and chemical hapten exposure. A single record per CDR3 protein comes from TCRdb applying MiXCR to the RACE reads. The sample records 35,000 to 50,000 distinct CDR3 sequences, around 3.6% being singletons. The time point denotes: healthy volunteer bleed at 6 weeks. Before extraction, the whole blood was not fractionated, and total RNA was taken from it. The sample consisted of whole blood. Receptors originate from a human donor in good health. Some clones in this sample may be carry-over from other donors' samples.

This clonotype occurred a few times. The genes are TRBV4-1 and TRBJ1-6; D is perhaps TRBD1 (6 bases). This CDR3 region has 16 residues. Trimming removed 8 bases from V and 4 bases from J, with 18 bases in between. CDR1 and CDR2 (germline): MGHRA, YSYEKL. The CDR3 sequence: CASSGGPPEYNSPLHF. The DNA of the CDR3 is TGCGCCAGCTCTGGGGGCCCACCAGAATATAATTCACCCCTCCACTTT.

This clonotype was recorded at least ten times. The chain joins TRBV27 to TRBJ2-1; D gene ambiguous. This CDR3 has 14 residues. V shed 6 bases and J shed 0 bases, with 9 bases lying between them. Germline CDR1 is MNHEY and CDR2 is SMNVEV (reference sequence). CDR3 in DNA: TGTGCCAGCAGATCCGCTGGCTCCTACAATGAGCAGTTCTTC. Its protein product is CASRSAGSYNEQFF.

At least ten counts were recorded for this clonotype. The chain employs TRBV3-1 and TRBJ2-1; D is tentatively TRBD1 or TRBD2 (6 bases each). V was trimmed by 1 base and J by 4 bases, leaving 11 bases between them. The CDR3 has 15 residues. Germline CDR1 LGHDT, CDR2 YNNKEL (reference sequence). Written as DNA, the CDR3 is TGTGCCAGCAGCCAAGTAGGGGGGCTTTACAATGAGCAGTTCTTC. Protein product: CASSQVGGLYNEQFF.

The chain recombines TRBV28 with TRBJ1-3; D gene ambiguous. With 7 bases removed from V and 0 bases from J, the gap between germline ends came to 10 bases. This CDR3 region has 14 residues. Per germline, CDR1 MDHEN and CDR2 SYDVKM. The DNA of the CDR3 is TGTGCCAGCACTGCACAAGGCTCTGGAAACACCATATATTTT. Translation: CASTAQGSGNTIYF.

The genes are TRBV5-1 and TRBJ2-7, with D perhaps matching TRBD1 or TRBD2 (5 bases each). V was trimmed by 4 bases and J by 3 bases, leaving 14 bases between them. Germline CDR1 and CDR2: SGHRS and YFSETQ. This CDR3 region has 14 residues. The CDR3, as DNA: TGCGCCAGCAGCAAACCGGGACCCAGCTACGAGCAGTACTTC. Translating it yields CASSKPGPSYEQYF.

This clonotype has only a few counts. The chain employs TRBV28 and TRBJ1-3; possibly TRBD1 for D (6 bases). Between the trimmed V and J ends, which lost 3 bases and 2 bases, there was a span of 17 bases. Per the germline V gene, CDR1 is MDHEN and CDR2 is SYDVKM. The CDR3 contains 17 residues. CDR3 sequence: CASSFPGGGVAGNTIYF. The CDR3, as DNA: TGTGCCAGCAGTTTCCCTGGAGGGGGGGTGGCTGGAAACACCATATATTTT.

This clonotype was seen at least ten times. The V and J genes are TRBV27 and TRBJ1-5; possible D gene TRBD1, 5 bases. Deletions cut 5 bases from V and 1 base from J, with 9 bases between. Germline CDR1 reads MNHEY; CDR2 reads SMNVEV (reference sequence). This CDR3 is 14 amino acids long. CDR3 sequence (DNA): TGTGCCAGCAGTAGCAGGGAAAGCAATCAGCCCCAGCATTTT. This encodes CASSSRESNQPQHF.

In its sample, this clonotype was seen a few times. The V and J genes are TRBV10-3 and TRBJ1-4, with 7 bases identical to TRBD1. There are 16 residues in the CDR3. V was pared by 4 bases and J by 7 bases, with 12 bases of the junction left unmatched. CDR1 and CDR2 (germline): ENHRY, SYGVKD. This CDR3 is CAISAHIGGSAEKLFF. In nucleotides, the CDR3 is TGTGCCATCAGTGCCCATATAGGGGGCTCGGCTGAAAAACTGTTTTTT.

The chain is built from TRBV18 and TRBJ1-1; D is uncertain. V was cut by 3 bases and J by 0 bases, with 5 bases left in between. CDR3 length equals 13 residues. The germline V gene encodes CDR1 KGHSH and CDR2 LQKENI. The CDR3 bases are TGTGCCAGCTCACCCGGACTGAACACTGAAGCTTTCTTT. It translates to CASSPGLNTEAFF.

This clonotype has a count of ten or more. CDR3 sequence: CAGSSGRTDTQYF. CDR3 bases: TGTGCCGGTTCTAGCGGGAGAACAGATACGCAGTATTTT. The chain links TRBV28 to TRBJ2-3, with TRBD2 matching over 10 bases. The germline V gene encodes CDR1 MDHEN and CDR2 SYDVKM. Unmatched junction bases numbered 5, after V lost 11 bases and J lost 3 bases. The CDR3 spans 13 residues.

This clonotype was detected many times. The rearrangement uses TRBV28 and TRBJ1-1; 7 positions agree with TRBD1. The CDR3 covers 18 residues. After removal of 6 bases from V and 2 bases from J, the junction contained 18 bases not matched to a gene. The germline CDR1 and CDR2 sequences are MDHEN and SYDVKM. DNA of the CDR3: TGTGCCAGCAGCTCTCGCCATCGTAGGGGGCGGCAAAACACTGAAGCTTTCTTT. Encoded protein: CASSSRHRRGRQNTEAFF.

J is TRBJ2-7 and V is TRBV28; TRBD1 matches 7 bases. CDR1 and CDR2 from the germline V gene are MDHEN and SYDVKM. With V trimmed by 2 bases and J by 5 bases, 3 bases remained unmatched. The length of the CDR3 is 13 residues. The CDR3 sequence: CASSLEGQDEQYF. CDR3 DNA: TGTGCCAGCAGTTTAGAAGGACAGGACGAGCAGTACTTC.

The CDR3 bases are TGTGCCAGCAGTTACTCCCGGGAGGTGGTCTACGAGCAGTACTTC. This codes for CASSYSREVVYEQYF. The chain carries TRBV6-5 and TRBJ2-7; 7 bases match TRBD2. This CDR3 has 15 residues. Per the germline V gene, CDR1 is MNHEY and CDR2 is SVGAGI. Losses at the gene ends were 0 bases for V and 3 bases for J; bases not matched to a gene: 5.

The table lists this clonotype with a few counts. The V gene is TRBV4-2, the J gene TRBJ2-7, with D possibly matching TRBD1 (5 bases). The germline gives CDR1 LGHNA, CDR2 YNFKEQ. This CDR3 is built from 15 residues. The V gene lost 0 bases and the J gene lost 6 bases, with 15 bases spanning the gap. The CDR3 loop is CASSQDTRQGSEQYF. The CDR3 DNA reads as TGTGCCAGCAGCCAAGATACCCGGCAGGGCAGCGAGCAGTACTTC.

This clonotype was detected ten times or more. The chain carries TRBV28 and TRBJ1-4; 12 nucleotides agree with TRBD1. The CDR3 loop spans 17 amino acids. After removal of 4 bases from V and 8 bases from J, the junction contained 11 bases not matched to a gene. CDR1 is MDHEN, CDR2 SYDVKM, per germline. The CDR3 region is CASSSPFSGTGGEKLFF. The CDR3 DNA reads TGTGCCAGCAGTTCACCCTTCTCCGGGACAGGGGGCGAAAAACTGTTTTTT. Filled out from reference TRBV28 and TRBJ1-4, the complete variable domain reads DVKVTQSSRYLVKRTGEKVFLECVQDMDHENMFWYRQDPGLGLRLIYFSYDVKMKEKGDIPEGYSVSREKKERFSLILESASTNQTSMYLCASSSPFSGTGGEKLFFGSGTQLSVL.

This clonotype was seen repeatedly, ten times or more. The rearrangement uses TRBV3-1 and TRBJ1-6; D is uncertain. V was pared by 0 bases and J by 7 bases, with 4 bases between. There are 13 residues in the CDR3. Per the germline V gene, CDR1 is LGHDT and CDR2 is YNNKEL (reference sequence). Written as DNA, the CDR3 is TGTGCCAGCAGCCAAGACAGAAATTCACCCCTCCACTTT. It yields the protein CASSQDRNSPLHF.

This clonotype was detected many times. The V call is TRBV15, the J call TRBJ2-3, with TRBD2 as a possible D gene (6 bases). The germline V gene encodes CDR1 LNHNV and CDR2 YYDKDF (reference sequence). Deletions cut 3 bases from V and 5 bases from J, with 9 bases between. The CDR3 contains 13 residues. The chain's CDR3 is CATSRGGRDTQYF. The CDR3 coding sequence is TGTGCCACCAGCAGGGGAGGAAGAGATACGCAGTATTTT.

This clonotype was observed many times. CDR3 sequence (DNA): TGTGCCAGCCTGGGCCAAATGCCGGCGAACACCGGGGAGCTGTTTTTT. Its protein is CASLGQMPANTGELFF. This chain uses TRBV6-1 with TRBJ2-2; D gene uncertain. Germline CDR1 MNHNS, CDR2 SASEGT. V was pared by 8 bases and J by 0 bases, with 16 bases between. The CDR3 is 16 amino acids.

This clonotype was counted many times. The rearrangement joins TRBV12-2 to TRBJ2-1; the table gives TRBD1 as D, unverified against the DNA. TRBV12-2 is reported as a pseudogene. This CDR3 has 18 residues. CDR3 region: CASRLSFPDAVPLDEQFF. In DNA, the CDR3 is TGTGCAAGTCGCTTATCCTTCCCGGACGCGGTGCCCCTGGATGAGCAGTTCTTC.

V is TRBV7-9 and J is TRBJ1-1; TRBD1 might be the D (6 bases). This CDR3 is 17 amino acids long. V lost 5 bases and J 0 bases, leaving 19 bases between the germline ends. Germline V gives CDR1 SEHNR, CDR2 FQNEAQ (reference sequence). The CDR3 DNA follows: TGTGCCAGCAGCCAAGGCCCGGGGGGGGCTATGAACACTGAAGCTTTCTTT. It encodes CASSQGPGGAMNTEAFF.

Only a few counts were recorded for this clonotype. The rearrangement joins TRBV28 to TRBJ2-3; maybe TRBD2 (5 bases). The germline V gene encodes CDR1 MDHEN and CDR2 SYDVKM. V dropped 5 bases and J dropped 4 bases, with 16 bases sitting between them. CDR3 length equals 15 residues. CDR3 in DNA: TGTGCCAGCAGTCCAGCGGACGCTATGGCAGATACGCAGTATTTT. It encodes CASSPADAMADTQYF.

This clonotype has just a few counts. The chain has TRBV4-2 and TRBJ1-4; D is uncertain. The CDR3 runs to 15 residues. V gave up 0 bases and J gave up 5 bases, with 10 bases separating them. CDR1 LGHNA and CDR2 YNFKEQ come from the germline V gene. This CDR3 reads CASSQDYQVNEKLFF. CDR3 nucleotides: TGTGCCAGCAGCCAAGATTACCAGGTCAATGAAAAACTGTTTTTT.

This clonotype has a count of ten or more. The rearrangement joins TRBV20-1 to TRBJ2-7; D ambiguous. Trimming left V 0 bases short and J 1 base short, with 10 bases between. Germline loops: CDR1 DFQATT, CDR2 SNEGSKA (reference sequence). The CDR3 contains 14 residues. The CDR3 sequence: CSARDVAVSYEQYF. In DNA form, the CDR3 reads TGCAGTGCTAGAGATGTGGCGGTTTCCTACGAGCAGTACTTC.

The sample holds many counts of this clonotype. The chain combines TRBV4-2 with TRBJ1-1; D gene unclear. V lost 4 bases, J lost 1 base, and 10 bases lay in between. The CDR3 spans 14 residues. Germline V CDR1 and CDR2: LGHNA, YNFKEQ. CDR3 sequence (DNA): TGTGCCAGCAGCCTTTATCCCCCGAACACTGAAGCTTTCTTT. It is translated as CASSLYPPNTEAFF.

J is TRBJ2-5 and V is TRBV27, with 12 nucleotides matching TRBD2. Germline CDR1 MNHEY, CDR2 SMNVEV (reference sequence). There are 16 residues in the CDR3. With 4 bases clipped from V and 6 bases from J, the junction kept 9 bases outside the gene matches. The chain's CDR3 is CASSSPGLAGKKTQYF. CDR3 DNA: TGTGCCAGCAGTTCCCCCGGACTAGCGGGAAAGAAGACCCAGTACTTC.

The table lists this clonotype with a few counts. This chain joins TRBV4-1 and TRBJ2-3, with 12 bases matching TRBD2. This CDR3 region has 16 residues. J was trimmed by 5 bases and V by 2 bases; bases with no gene match: 5. Germline CDR1 MGHRA, CDR2 YSYEKL. DNA of the CDR3: TGCGCCAGCAGCCAATTTCTAGCGGGAGGGGGAGATACGCAGTATTTT. Its protein product is CASSQFLAGGGDTQYF.